This is a list of T cell receptor beta chains from one sample in a study of cytomegalovirus exposure and HLA in healthy donors. Repertoires were generated with immunoSEQ multiplex PCR, while TCRdb's copy carries only in-frame clones and drops some. The table shows roughly 160,000 clones, with roughly 88% occurring only once. Sequencing was carried out using PBMCs. The receptors come from a boy between 2 and 15 years old in good health and CMV-seronegative. CDR3s include the opening cysteine and the closing phenylalanine or tryptophan. The D gene is left open where the match is weak. Expanded clones get a size class; other rows say once, few or many, or leave the size out.

cdr3_nt	cdr3_aa	v_call	j_call	clone_size	d_call
TGTGCCACCGCTGAGGGAACAGATACGCAGTATTTT	CATAEGTDTQYF	TRBV10-3	TRBJ2-3	.	.
TGTGCCAGCCACACCGGACTAGCGGCTAGCACAGATACGCAGTATTTT	CASHTGLAASTDTQYF	TRBV2	TRBJ2-3	few	TRBD2
TGCAGCGTCACCTTAGCGGGTAACACCGGGGAGCTGTTTTTT	CSVTLAGNTGELFF	TRBV29-1	TRBJ2-2	.	TRBD2
TGTGCCAGCAGTGCAGTCCTAGCGGGAGGCCCGCAGTTCTTC	CASSAVLAGGPQFF	TRBV6-1	TRBJ2-1	.	TRBD2
TGTGCCAGCAGCCCGGTACGGGACAATGAGCAGTTCTTC	CASSPVRDNEQFF	TRBV7-2	TRBJ2-1	.	.
TGTGCCAGCAGCCCGAATCCTCGGACAGGGGAAACCTACGAGCAGTACTTC	CASSPNPRTGETYEQYF	TRBV14	TRBJ2-7	.	TRBD1
TGTGCCAGCAGTGCGGGACAGGGGGCAGTCATTCAGTACTTC	CASSAGQGAVIQYF	TRBV25-1	TRBJ2-4	.	TRBD1
TGTGCCAGCATCGAACGGACTAGCGGCCCACATACGCAGTATTTT	CASIERTSGPHTQYF	TRBV5-6	TRBJ2-3	.	TRBD2
TGTGCCAGCAGCTCAGGCAGGGGGAAGAACACCGGGGAGCTGTTTTTT	CASSSGRGKNTGELFF	TRBV7-2	TRBJ2-2	.	TRBD1
TGTGCCAGTAGTACCTTAAACAATGAGCAGTTCTTC	CASSTLNNEQFF	TRBV19	TRBJ2-1	.	.
TGTGCCAGCAGCCAAGAGACTAGCGGGGTATACGAGCAGTACTTC	CASSQETSGVYEQYF	TRBV4-2	TRBJ2-7	.	TRBD2
TGCGCCAGCAGCTTGGTATCCGAGAATTCACCCCTCCACTTT	CASSLVSENSPLHF	TRBV5-1	TRBJ1-6	.	.
TGTGCCAGCAGCCAAGAGCTAAGCTTCGGGGAGCTGTTTTTT	CASSQELSFGELFF	TRBV4-2	TRBJ2-2	.	.
TGCAGCGCTGGGACAGGGAGAAGGGATACTGAAGCTTTCTTT	CSAGTGRRDTEAFF	TRBV29-1	TRBJ1-1	.	TRBD1
TGTGCCATGGATCGTAGGGGGCCTGGTACCGGGGAGCTGTTTTTT	CAMDRRGPGTGELFF	TRBV2	TRBJ2-2	.	TRBD1
TGTGCCAGTAGGAATCGGGACAGGGCCACAGATACGCAGTATTTT	CASRNRDRATDTQYF	TRBV19	TRBJ2-3	.	TRBD1
TGTGCCAGCAGTCTAGAGCTGTACAATGAGCAGTTCTTC	CASSLELYNEQFF	TRBV6-6	TRBJ2-1	.	.
TGTGCCAGCAGCCCTACGACAGGAGTAGTAAATGAGCAGTTCTTC	CASSPTTGVVNEQFF	TRBV11-2	TRBJ2-1	.	.
TGTGCCAGCAGCTTGGGTCTCCTCAGGGGAATTAATGAAAAACTGTTTTTT	CASSLGLLRGINEKLFF	TRBV5-6	TRBJ1-4	.	.
TGTGCCAGCAGCCAAGATTTAACAGGGGATAATGGCTACACCTTC	CASSQDLTGDNGYTF	TRBV4-2	TRBJ1-2	.	TRBD1
TGCGCCAGCAGCTATGGACAGGACTATGGCTACACCTTC	CASSYGQDYGYTF	TRBV5-1	TRBJ1-2	.	TRBD1
TGTGCCAGCAGAGTGGACATTCGGGGGGATCAGCCCCAGCATTTT	CASRVDIRGDQPQHF	TRBV6-6	TRBJ1-5	.	.
TGCGCCAGCAGCCAGACTGGTCTGGTGAACACTGAAGCTTTCTTT	CASSQTGLVNTEAFF	TRBV4-1	TRBJ1-1	.	.
TGTGCCAGCAGCGTGGCCGGACATGGGAACACTGAAGCTTTCTTT	CASSVAGHGNTEAFF	TRBV7-8	TRBJ1-1	.	.
TGTGCCAGCAGCCCCAATCAGGGGATCCAAGAGACCCAGTACTTC	CASSPNQGIQETQYF	TRBV7-2	TRBJ2-5	once	.
TGTGCCAGCAGTCAAAGCCAAGAACCGCCGGCCTACGAGCAGTACTTC	CASSQSQEPPAYEQYF	TRBV21-1	TRBJ2-7	.	.
TGTGCCAGCAGTGAAGACTGGGGACAGGGGCCCTATGGCTACACCTTC	CASSEDWGQGPYGYTF	TRBV6-1	TRBJ1-2	.	TRBD1
TGTGCCAGCAGCACTACGGTGGGCACTGAAGCTTTCTTT	CASSTTVGTEAFF	TRBV4-2	TRBJ1-1	.	.
TGTGCCAGCAGCCAAGAGGGCAGGGGGTACGGCTACACCTTC	CASSQEGRGYGYTF	TRBV7-2	TRBJ1-2	.	TRBD1
TGTGCCAGCAGCTTAGGAATGGGAGTTGGAGCTTTCTTT	CASSLGMGVGAFF	TRBV7-8	TRBJ1-1	.	.
TGCGCCAGCACCGGGGGGGTAGCGGGGAATGAGCAGTTCTTC	CASTGGVAGNEQFF	TRBV5-1	TRBJ2-1	.	TRBD2
TGTGCCAGCTCACCGGGAACAGGGGATGAAAAACTGTTTTTT	CASSPGTGDEKLFF	TRBV18	TRBJ1-4	.	TRBD1
TGTGCCAGCAGCTTTAGCGGGAGAAGCTCCTACAATGAGCAGTTCTTC	CASSFSGRSSYNEQFF	TRBV5-8	TRBJ2-1	.	TRBD2
TGTGCCTGGAGTGGCTTTCCGGGAGGCGCCTACGAGCAGTACTTC	CAWSGFPGGAYEQYF	TRBV30	TRBJ2-7	.	TRBD2
TGTGCCAGCAGCAAGACAGGGGAGGCCGGGGAGCTGTTTTTT	CASSKTGEAGELFF	TRBV7-3	TRBJ2-2	.	TRBD1
TGTGCCAGCAGTTCCTTGAGCTCGAACACTGAAGCTTTCTTT	CASSSLSSNTEAFF	TRBV6-5	TRBJ1-1	few	.
TGTGCCAGCAGCTTGAATAGGGGACAGGGTTACACTGAAGCTTTCTTT	CASSLNRGQGYTEAFF	TRBV5-6	TRBJ1-1	.	TRBD1
TGTGCCAGCAGCTTTACAGGGGGCGGGGAGACCCAGTACTTC	CASSFTGGGETQYF	TRBV7-2	TRBJ2-5	.	TRBD1
TGTGCCAGCAGTTACGAGGTAGCCTCAGGCACAGATACGCAGTATTTT	CASSYEVASGTDTQYF	TRBV6-6	TRBJ2-3	once	.
TGTGCCAGCAGCTTGGCCGGCCCCCATTTTCGAGGTGGCTACACCTTC	CASSLAGPHFRGGYTF	TRBV5-4	TRBJ1-2	.	.